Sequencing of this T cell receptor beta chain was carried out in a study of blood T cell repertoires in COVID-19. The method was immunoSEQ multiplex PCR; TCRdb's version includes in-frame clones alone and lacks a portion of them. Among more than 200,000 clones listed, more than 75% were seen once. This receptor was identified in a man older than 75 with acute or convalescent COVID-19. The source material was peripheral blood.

The CDR3: CSVARGSTDTQYF. Written as DNA, the CDR3 is TGCAGCGTGGCGAGAGGGTCCACAGATACGCAGTATTTT. The chain combines TRBV29-1 with TRBJ2-3; tentative D call: TRBD2 (5 bases). The CDR3 is made up of 13 amino acids. The V gene lost 6 bases and the J gene lost 2 bases, with 12 bases spanning the gap. The germline V gene has CDR1 SQVTM and CDR2 ANQGSEA.